This is a list of T cell receptor beta chains from one sample in a study of T cells in localized non-small cell lung cancer. Profiled with immunoSEQ multiplex PCR; TCRdb holds only in-frame clones, not every one. Of 45,000 to 65,000 clones listed, 60% to 85% are singletons. The input for sequencing was PBMCs, taken before any cancer treatment. These receptor sequences come from a woman aged 35 to 69 with stage II lung adenocarcinoma. The CDR3 runs from the conserved cysteine through the conserved F or W. A D gene is named only where the DNA matches it firmly.

D | V | CDR3
. | TRBV2 | CASRATMSSYEQYF
. | TRBV6-4 | CASSERGDGANVLTF
. | TRBV6-6 | CASSNGPGSNQPQHF
. | TRBV6-1 | CASLDLVSQELFF
TRBD1 | TRBV7-9 | CASSLGTGFYNSPLHF
TRBD2 | TRBV5-1 | CASSIAGGPPEQFF
. | TRBV2 | CASSSFYNEQFF
. | TRBV19 | CASSPQGSGANVLTF
. | TRBV5-4 | CASSFDADPDYGYTF
. | TRBV4-2 | CATGRDQYGYTF
. | TRBV15 | CATGGGTGELFF
. | TRBV5-1 | CASSLATANTGELFF
. | TRBV10-3 | CAMGPMTEAFF
. | TRBV28 | CASSSRGYYGYTF
. | TRBV4-1 | CASSKDGPSGYGNTIYF
. | TRBV6-6 | CASFLAAEAFF
TRBD2 | TRBV4-1 | CASSQETSGGYEQYF
. | TRBV12-5 | CASAAQGGNTEAFF
. | TRBV18 | CASSPPNRDGNQPQHF
. | TRBV2 | CASRLQSSYNSPLHF
. | TRBV11-2 | CASSHGVNTEAFF
TRBD2 | TRBV19 | CASSTLAGASTDTQYF
. | TRBV19 | CASSTYNSGANVLTF
. | TRBV29-1 | CSVGRGGYEQYF
. | TRBV20-1 | CSASIYNEQFF
. | TRBV7-9 | CASSLGLASGELFF
. | TRBV9 | CASSPDGNEKLFF
TRBD1 | TRBV5-1 | CASSLAVTGDHEQYF
TRBD2 | TRBV6-5 | CASSYPGLAGGEQFF
. | TRBV7-2 | CASSPWRSIANYGYTF
TRBD2 | TRBV9 | CASAGAGGQTQYF
. | TRBV6-6 | CASSKVQTNTEAFF
. | TRBV4-1 | CASSRPGQGTDTQYF
. | TRBV9 | CASSPQVQGEKLFF
. | TRBV19 | CASSPRPRAEYGYTF
TRBD2 | TRBV30 | CAWNAGGGSYEQYF
TRBD1 | TRBV18 | CASSSFTGDTGELFF
TRBD1 | TRBV6-4 | CVHRILPGQGALAGNTIYF
TRBD2 | TRBV30 | CAWSWGLTGANVLTF
TRBD2 | TRBV7-3 | CASSPRGQGYGGGSTDTQYF
. | TRBV6-5 | CASKPDTYEKLFF
. | TRBV2 | CASSDNTGELFF
. | TRBV6-6 | CASRLSPQGFSEAFF
TRBD2 | TRBV19 | CASSPGLASYNEQFF
TRBD1 | TRBV7-9 | CASRPGQGDSPLHF
. | TRBV28 | CASSLEDTEAFF
TRBD1 | TRBV18 | CASSPGQANSPLHF
TRBD2 | TRBV28 | CASRGGVPYEQYF
TRBD2 | TRBV7-2 | CASSLGSGVKTQYF
TRBD1 | TRBV7-6 | CASSPNEGAHGYTF
. | TRBV16 | CASSSQGQNQPQHF